This T cell receptor (beta chain) came from a study of OX40 agonist ivuxolimab in advanced cancers. Overall study: Patients were dosed with the agonistic anti-OX40 (CD134) antibody ivuxolimab.

In regard to this clone: The antigen is not known.

Study observations and caveats: The study found that CD8+ T cells averaged more expanded clones than CD4+. There was clonal expansion of CD4+ and CD8+ blood T cells by week 6 at 0.1 to 3.0 mg/kg.

There are 14 residues in the CDR3. V lost 5 bases, J lost 7 bases, and 7 bases stayed unmatched. Germline V gene data show CDR1 as LNHDA and CDR2 as SQIVND (reference sequence). The method was immunoSEQ multiplex PCR; TCRdb's version includes in-frame clones alone and lacks a portion of them. The sample yields about 71,000 clones, 91% seen once. Sequencing was performed on CD4+ or CD8+ T cells sorted from blood, taken in a trial of the OX40 agonist ivuxolimab. This receptor was obtained from an adult with an advanced solid tumor such as melanoma, head and neck, liver or kidney cancer. The chain recombines TRBV19 with TRBJ1-4, with TRBD1 matching 7 bases. The CDR3 region is CASSLLGQFEKLFF. For the CDR3, the DNA is TGTGCCAGTAGTTTGCTGGGACAGTTTGAAAAACTGTTTTTT.